This paragraph covers one TCR beta chain sequence. The data were taken from a study of control samples from healthy donors and cancer patients. The table came from immunoSEQ multiplex PCR; TCRdb's copy has only in-frame clones and leaves some out. The sample contains around 45,000 clones, 60% to 80% of which appear only once. Germline loops: CDR1 MNHEY, CDR2 SVGAGI. With 7 bases clipped from V and 1 base from J, the junction kept 4 bases outside the gene matches. This CDR3 comprises 14 residues. The chain combines TRBV6-5 with TRBJ1-5; 7 bases align to TRBD1. This TCR was recovered from a male donor with melanoma. Sequencing used formalin-fixed, paraffin-embedded tissue. CDR3 bases: TGTGCCAGCAACGACAGGGACAGCAATCAGCCCCAGCATTTT. This sequence encodes CASNDRDSNQPQHF.